These T cell receptor beta chains were read from a single sample in a study of cytomegalovirus exposure and HLA in healthy donors. Here immunoSEQ multiplex PCR was the method, and the copy in TCRdb shows in-frame clones only, minus some. The table has under 150,000 clones, less than 9.5% seen once. Sequencing used PBMCs. These receptors all stem from a male donor in good health and CMV-seronegative. Each CDR3 is given with its conserved first and last residue. A D gene is named only where the DNA matches it firmly. Rows may omit the clone size; those that give it use once, few, many or a size class.

CDR3aa | CDR3nt | j_gene | v_gene | abundance | d_gene
CASSFVGGSNYEQYF | TGTGCCAGCAGTTTTGTCGGCGGCAGTAACTACGAGCAGTACTTC | TRBJ2-7 | TRBV27 | - | -
CASSPRDRQNSPLHF | TGTGCCAGCAGTCCGCGGGACAGGCAAAATTCACCCCTCCACTTT | TRBJ1-6 | TRBV6-6 | few | TRBD1
CASSLEAGGYYNEQFF | TGTGCCAGCAGCTTAGAAGCTGGCGGGTACTACAATGAGCAGTTCTTC | TRBJ2-1 | TRBV7-2 | few | -
CASSIDLAGRSYGYTF | TGTGCCAGTAGTATAGATCTGGCGGGGCGCAGCTATGGCTACACCTTC | TRBJ1-2 | TRBV19 | - | -
CASSWTGTDTQYF | TGTGCCAGCAGTTGGACAGGGACAGATACGCAGTATTTT | TRBJ2-3 | TRBV27 | - | TRBD1
CASSRTGQQETQYF | TGTGCCAGCAGCAGAACTGGGCAGCAAGAGACCCAGTACTTC | TRBJ2-5 | TRBV7-2 | few | -
CASSVGSTSGSTRDTQYF | TGTGCCAGCAGCGTAGGTAGTACTAGCGGGAGTACGAGGGATACGCAGTATTTT | TRBJ2-3 | TRBV9 | - | TRBD2
CASSPSGATDTQYF | TGCGCCAGCAGTCCCAGCGGGGCCACAGATACGCAGTATTTT | TRBJ2-3 | TRBV10-2 | few | TRBD2
CASTAGSNQPQHF | TGCGCCAGCACGGCGGGTAGCAATCAGCCCCAGCATTTT | TRBJ1-5 | TRBV10-2 | few | -
CASSLSGQPNEKLFF | TGTGCCAGCAGCTTGAGTGGACAACCTAATGAAAAACTGTTTTTT | TRBJ1-4 | TRBV5-4 | - | -
CASSVAPTSYEQYF | TGTGCCAGCAGCGTAGCTCCTACTAGCTACGAGCAGTACTTC | TRBJ2-7 | TRBV9 | few | -
CATSRAQGATNEKLFF | TGTGCCACCAGCAGGGCACAGGGGGCAACTAATGAAAAACTGTTTTTT | TRBJ1-4 | TRBV15 | - | TRBD1
CAITGDRDQPQHF | TGTGCCATCACCGGCGACAGAGATCAGCCCCAGCATTTT | TRBJ1-5 | TRBV10-3 | - | -
CASSQGSGNPTDTQYF | TGCGCCAGCAGCCAAGGATCTGGCAACCCCACAGATACGCAGTATTTT | TRBJ2-3 | TRBV4-3 | few | -
CASSGTVNSNQPQHF | TGTGCCAGCAGTGGGACAGTCAATAGCAATCAGCCCCAGCATTTT | TRBJ1-5 | TRBV2 | - | -
CASRGQGQGAKTQYF | TGTGCCAGCAGGGGCCAGGGACAGGGGGCAAAGACCCAGTACTTC | TRBJ2-5 | TRBV6-1 | - | TRBD1
CASSFQTGLETQYF | TGTGCCAGCAGTTTTCAGACAGGGCTAGAGACCCAGTACTTC | TRBJ2-5 | TRBV27 | - | TRBD1
CASSETRQHSNQPQHF | TGTGCCAGCAGCGAGACCAGACAGCATAGCAATCAGCCCCAGCATTTT | TRBJ1-5 | TRBV7-8 | few | -
CASSQGAGRNYEQYF | TGCGCCAGCAGCCAAGGCGCGGGGCGGAACTACGAGCAGTACTTC | TRBJ2-7 | TRBV4-3 | few | -
CASGRGPSTGELFF | TGTGCCAGCGGGCGGGGACCTAGCACCGGGGAGCTGTTTTTT | TRBJ2-2 | TRBV7-7 | few | -
CASSESIGTGNSNQPQHF | TGCGCCAGCAGTGAGTCGATAGGGACAGGGAATAGCAATCAGCCCCAGCATTTT | TRBJ1-5 | TRBV10-1 | - | TRBD1
CATSRDPEDRRGNTEAFF | TGTGCCACCAGCAGAGATCCTGAGGACAGGCGGGGGAACACTGAAGCTTTCTTT | TRBJ1-1 | TRBV15 | few | TRBD1
CASSLLKAGVETQYF | TGTGCCAGCAGCTTACTCAAGGCAGGGGTAGAGACCCAGTACTTC | TRBJ2-5 | TRBV7-9 | - | -
CASRDRETYYGYTF | TGTGCCAGCAGGGACAGGGAAACCTACTATGGCTACACCTTC | TRBJ1-2 | TRBV6-5 | few | TRBD1
CASSAGWVYEQYF | TGTGCCAGCAGTGCAGGATGGGTCTACGAGCAGTACTTC | TRBJ2-7 | TRBV25-1 | - | -
CAWSRPGGRGETQYF | TGTGCCTGGAGTCGCCCCGGGGGACGTGGGGAGACCCAGTACTTC | TRBJ2-5 | TRBV30 | few | -
CASSEGQFSGNTIYF | TGTGCCAGCAGTGAAGGGCAGTTCTCTGGAAACACCATATATTTT | TRBJ1-3 | TRBV2 | few | -
CASSVVLAGGAAYNEQFF | TGTGCCAGCAGCGTAGTCCTAGCGGGAGGGGCGGCCTACAATGAGCAGTTCTTC | TRBJ2-1 | TRBV9 | - | TRBD2
CASSYNVDRSEAFF | TGTGCCAGCAGTTATAATGTCGACAGGAGTGAAGCTTTCTTT | TRBJ1-1 | TRBV6-5 | few | -
CASSGTGRVGWTEAFF | TGTGCCAGCAGCGGTACTGGGAGGGTAGGTTGGACTGAAGCTTTCTTT | TRBJ1-1 | TRBV7-2 | - | -
CASSQDRGLYKSNTGELFF | TGCGCCAGCAGCCAAGATCGGGGACTTTACAAATCGAACACCGGGGAGCTGTTTTTT | TRBJ2-2 | TRBV4-3 | - | -
CASSFGQGPSREKLFF | TGTGCCAGCAGCTTTGGACAGGGTCCTAGTCGGGAAAAACTGTTTTTT | TRBJ1-4 | TRBV5-8 | few | TRBD1
CASSLSGAGHNEQFF | TGTGCCAGCAGTTTATCAGGGGCAGGTCACAATGAGCAGTTCTTC | TRBJ2-1 | TRBV27 | few | -
CASSGGRESNQPQHF | TGTGCCAGCAGTGGTGGGAGGGAGAGCAATCAGCCCCAGCATTTT | TRBJ1-5 | TRBV6-5 | - | -
CASSFISLWNTEAFF | TGTGCCAGCAGCTTTATAAGCTTGTGGAACACTGAAGCTTTCTTT | TRBJ1-1 | TRBV7-2 | few | -
CASSSPAGGPWEQYF | TGTGCCAGCAGTTCCCCAGCGGGGGGGCCGTGGGAGCAGTACTTC | TRBJ2-7 | TRBV6-4 | few | TRBD2
CASSPPSTYNEQFF | TGTGCCAGCAGCCCCCCTAGCACCTACAATGAGCAGTTCTTC | TRBJ2-1 | TRBV5-6 | - | -
CASSGTGTAQGLYEQYF | TGTGCCAGCAGTGGAACTGGGACAGCCCAAGGCCTCTACGAGCAGTACTTC | TRBJ2-7 | TRBV2 | few | TRBD1
CASSLRLAGTDTQYF | TGTGCCAGCAGCTTAAGGCTAGCGGGAACAGATACGCAGTATTTT | TRBJ2-3 | TRBV11-3 | - | TRBD2
CASSARLASYEQYF | TGTGCCAGCAGCGCTCGACTAGCCTCCTACGAGCAGTACTTC | TRBJ2-7 | TRBV4-2 | - | TRBD2
CASSHGGDYGYTF | TGTGCCAGCAGCCACGGGGGAGACTATGGCTACACCTTC | TRBJ1-2 | TRBV6-6 | - | -
CASSPREVTGELFF | TGTGCCAGCAGCCCCAGGGAAGTCACCGGGGAGCTGTTTTTT | TRBJ2-2 | TRBV11-2 | few | -